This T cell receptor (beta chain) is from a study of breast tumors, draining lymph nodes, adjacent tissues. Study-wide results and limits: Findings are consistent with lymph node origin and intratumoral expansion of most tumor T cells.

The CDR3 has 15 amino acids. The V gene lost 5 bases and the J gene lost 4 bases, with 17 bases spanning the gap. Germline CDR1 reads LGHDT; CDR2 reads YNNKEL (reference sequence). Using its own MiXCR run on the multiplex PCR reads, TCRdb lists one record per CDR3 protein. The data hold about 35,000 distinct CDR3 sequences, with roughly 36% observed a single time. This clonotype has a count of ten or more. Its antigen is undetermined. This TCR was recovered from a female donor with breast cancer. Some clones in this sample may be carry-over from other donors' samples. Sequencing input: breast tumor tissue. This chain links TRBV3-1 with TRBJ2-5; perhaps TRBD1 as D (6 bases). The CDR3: CASSITGGAGETQYF. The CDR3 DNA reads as TGTGCCAGCAGCATTACTGGGGGCGCCGGAGAGACCCAGTACTTC.